Below are 8 T cell receptor beta chains sequenced from a single sample in a study of shared clonotypes between healthy human individuals. The method was immunoSEQ multiplex PCR; TCRdb's version includes in-frame clones alone and lacks a portion of them. This table has about 1.5 million clones, approximately 98% appearing once. The source material was naive CD4+ T cells sorted from blood. The subset denotes: CD45RA+ positively selected. The receptor set was obtained from a man aged 25 to 45 in good health.

This chain connects TRBV10-2 to TRBJ2-1; D uncertain. Per germline, CDR1 WSHSY and CDR2 SAAADI. V dropped 2 bases and J dropped 9 bases, with 8 bases sitting between them. CDR3 length equals 12 residues. CDR3 sequence: CASSELVGEQFF. CDR3 DNA: TGCGCCAGCAGTGAGCTAGTAGGTGAGCAGTTCTTC.

The CDR3 coding sequence is TGTGCCAGCAGCCGAGGGGGGACGCTTGGGCAGTACTTC. Translating it yields CASSRGGTLGQYF. The chain recombines TRBV11-2 with TRBJ2-7, with D perhaps being TRBD1 or TRBD2 (6 bases each). The V gene lost 5 bases and the J gene lost 9 bases, with 17 bases spanning the gap. Per germline, CDR1 SGHAT and CDR2 FQNNGV. The CDR3 is 13 residues long.

The chain carries TRBV4-3 and TRBJ2-3; possibly TRBD2 for D (5 bases). The CDR3 loop spans 14 amino acids. Trimming took off 3 bases at V and 4 bases at J, with 11 bases between the two ends. CDR1 and CDR2 (germline): LGHNA, YSLEER. The CDR3 region has the DNA TGCGCCAGCAGCCAGAGAGGAGGTCCAGATACGCAGTATTTT. This gives the protein CASSQRGGPDTQYF.

This chain connects TRBV30 to TRBJ2-3, with 7 positions matching TRBD2. The CDR3 contains 15 residues. The trim removed 0 bases at V and 5 bases at J, leaving 8 bases unmatched. Per the germline V gene, CDR1 is GTSNPN and CDR2 is SVGIG (reference sequence). CDR3 nucleotide sequence: TGTGCCTGGAGTGTACAGGCGGGAGCGGTAGATACGCAGTATTTT. Encoded protein: CAWSVQAGAVDTQYF.

This sequence joins TRBV7-9 and TRBJ2-1; no clear D gene. Trimming removed 5 bases at V and 2 bases at J, with 16 bases between. The CDR3 length is 16 residues. The germline CDR1 and CDR2 sequences are SEHNR and FQNEAQ (reference sequence). The chain's CDR3 is CASSPAWSETYNEQFF. In nucleotides, the CDR3 is TGTGCCAGCAGCCCGGCGTGGTCAGAGACCTACAATGAGCAGTTCTTC.

The chain couples TRBV5-1 to TRBJ2-7; tentatively, D is TRBD2 (5 bases). The germline V and J ends were trimmed by 4 bases and 0 bases, with 11 bases remaining between them. The CDR3 extends over 14 amino acids. Germline V gives CDR1 SGHRS, CDR2 YFSETQ. The CDR3 here is CASSPVAISYEQYF. DNA of the CDR3: TGCGCCAGCAGCCCAGTAGCGATCTCCTACGAGCAGTACTTC.

This chain joins TRBV6-6 and TRBJ2-1, with 7 bases aligning to TRBD1. Germline V CDR1 and CDR2: MNHNY, SVGAGI (reference sequence). With V trimmed by 2 bases and J by 4 bases, 8 bases remained unmatched. CDR3 length equals 16 residues. The CDR3 reads CASSYGGTAKYNEQFF. In nucleotides, the CDR3 is TGTGCCAGCAGTTACGGTGGGACAGCCAAATACAATGAGCAGTTCTTC.

V usage is TRBV6-5 and J usage is TRBJ2-3, with D tentatively TRBD2 (5 bases). The V gene's germline CDR1 is MNHEY and CDR2 SVGAGI. Trimming removed 0 bases at V and 6 bases at J, with 10 bases between. This CDR3 region has 14 residues. CDR3 in amino acids: CASSYSGVTDTQYF. The DNA of the CDR3 is TGTGCCAGCAGTTACTCCGGGGTTACGGATACGCAGTATTTT.